This T cell receptor (beta chain) was sequenced for a study of blood T cell repertoires in COVID-19. Study at large: Both acute and convalescent COVID-19 samples were obtained from the United States, Italy and Spain. The analysed material was cDNA or gDNA that came from T cells, B-cell-depleted T cells, or PBMCs.

Trimming stripped 7 bases from V and 2 bases from J, with 11 bases between. Germline V lookup: CDR1 MNHNS, CDR2 SASEGT. CDR3 size: 13 residues. In the study's own analysis: The assay estimated nucleated cells by amplifying reference gene primers. Using immunoSEQ multiplex PCR, the repertoire was profiled, and TCRdb retains in-frame clones only, with some absent. V and J calls and clone size follow that table, whereas D and trimming were derived from the DNA. Of more than 250,000 clones listed, 70% to 90% were seen once; the top ten hold 4.5% to 6%. Sample: peripheral blood. The sequence was collected from a man aged 45-65 years with active or convalescent COVID-19. This chain uses TRBV6-1 with TRBJ2-5; D perhaps matches TRBD2 (5 bases). The CDR3 region has the DNA TGTGCCAGCATCGACCGCGGGCAAGAGACCCAGTACTTC. This sequence encodes CASIDRGQETQYF.